This T cell receptor beta chain comes out of a study of beta chain features in type 1 diabetes (dated by TCRdb to about 2018). With regard to the full study: Mean age, gender distribution, total cell number and subset yield were not different between patients and healthy donors. In the study, recently diagnosed type 1 diabetes patients and matched healthy donors were compared on the TCRB repertoires of their sorted circulating CD4+ T cell subsets. Regulatory and stem cell-like memory subsets were obtained from only 8 patients and roughly 8 healthy donors, while naive and central memory subsets were obtained from all 30 or so donors. A total of 85 million to 110 million sorted cells were examined across all samples, and RNA yield correlated strongly with the number of cells per subset.

The investigation overall reported the following: HLA sub-analyses involved small numbers of individuals, so any influence of HLA type on TCRB rearrangement remained unresolved. Because cDNA was sequenced instead of genomic DNA, highly expressing activated cells could be over-represented, though the groups showed no difference in activation or CD3 levels. PCR may preferentially amplify shorter templates, but because patient and control samples were amplified and corrected together, any resulting skew would affect both groups equally. Patients with type 1 diabetes made fewer insertions and deleted more nucleotides at VDJ recombination sites, implying thymic rearrangement abnormalities. Naive, central memory and regulatory TCRB repertoires appeared more similar among patients than among healthy donors. In all four CD4+ subsets, TCRB CDR3 length was moderately but significantly shorter in type 1 diabetes patients.

The entire amount of isolated RNA was reverse transcribed using the High Capacity cDNA Reverse Transcription Kit, so the sequenced TCRB transcripts were expressed ones. Naive, central memory and regulatory T cell samples underwent deep immunoSEQ sequencing, averaging around 4 million total reads per sample. Sorted cells were lysed in RLT buffer, and RNA was extracted using DNase-treated RNeasy Micro or Mini kits according to cell number. To prevent cross-contamination, every cell subset was processed on its own, while patient and healthy donor samples were processed together. The immunoSEQ multiplex PCR was used to amplify TCRB sequences from cDNA, yielding 87-bp fragments that span the CDR3 region. Amplicons were sequenced on the Illumina HiSeq platform. On the study's bioinformatics: Synthetic template baselines were used to correct PCR bias computationally, reads within Hamming distance 2 were collapsed together, and singletons that could not be merged were discarded. Reads were aligned against IMGT so that V, D and J genes, CDR3 length and insertions or deletions at six rearrangement sites could be assigned. Clonotype counts were normalized to sorted cell number within each subset before computing true diversity and Gini coefficients with the tcR R package. Repertoire sharing was quantified using the overlap coefficient calculated on TCRB nucleotide sequences. As a proxy for the pre-selection repertoire, out-of-frame TCRB sequences from naive cells were analyzed. The table was pulled from immuneACCESS by TCRdb, which kept in-frame rearrangements only. Such tables lose some clones; where checked, under half of the loss comes from unresolved V genes, and the rest has no known cause. That table is the source of V, J and clone size, and D and trimming were worked out from the DNA. The sample includes about 700,000 clones, with around 15% observed a single time. The ten largest clones add up to approximately 0.021% of the sample.

From each donor, a single peripheral blood sample of around 0.12 L on average was drawn into heparinised tubes. A BD FACSAria II was used to sort naive, central memory, regulatory and stem cell-like memory CD4+ T cells with a panel that included CD45RO, CCR7, CD25, CD127, CD95 and CD27. A purity above 95% was achieved for all sorted populations. Right away, PBMCs were isolated by Lymphoprep density gradient centrifugation and were stained directly, with no culture step. To minimize batch effects, samples were stained and sorted in pairs, one healthy donor with one patient per experiment. As regards this clone: There is no known antigen for this receptor. No base quality values were provided; no much bigger clone lies one nucleotide off.

Deletion took 1 base off V and 7 bases off J, with a span of 17 bases between the germline ends. CDR1 and CDR2, per the germline V gene (reference sequence), are PRHDT and FYEKMQ. Reading from cysteine to phenylalanine, the CDR3 counts 17 amino acids. Just the 51-base CDR3 DNA is kept, in frame starting at base 1. This sequence originates from a young man with type 1 diabetes. The sample was naive CD4+ T cells from blood. The cell subset or site label on this specimen signifies: true naive CD4+ T cells. The chain joins TRBV13 to TRBJ1-6; D gene: possibly TRBD1, on 6 matching bases. The nucleotides are TGTGCCAGCAGCTTAGCCCTGGGGGCCTCGGGGAATTCACCCCTCCACTTT. Its coded protein is CASSLALGASGNSPLHF.